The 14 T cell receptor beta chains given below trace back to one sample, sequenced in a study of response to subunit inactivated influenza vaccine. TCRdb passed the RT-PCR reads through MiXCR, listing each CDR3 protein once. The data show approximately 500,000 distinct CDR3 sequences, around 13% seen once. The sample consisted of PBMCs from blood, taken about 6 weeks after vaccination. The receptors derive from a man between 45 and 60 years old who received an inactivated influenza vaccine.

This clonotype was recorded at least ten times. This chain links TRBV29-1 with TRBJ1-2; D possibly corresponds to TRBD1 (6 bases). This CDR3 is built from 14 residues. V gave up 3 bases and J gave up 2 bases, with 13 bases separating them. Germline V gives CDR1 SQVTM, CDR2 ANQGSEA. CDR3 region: CSVDTGAANYGYTF. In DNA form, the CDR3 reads TGCAGCGTTGATACGGGGGCAGCCAACTATGGCTACACCTTC.

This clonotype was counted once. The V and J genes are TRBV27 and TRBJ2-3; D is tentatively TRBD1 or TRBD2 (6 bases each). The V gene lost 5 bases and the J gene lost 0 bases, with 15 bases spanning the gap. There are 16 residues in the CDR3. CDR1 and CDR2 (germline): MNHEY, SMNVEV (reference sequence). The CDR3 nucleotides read TGTGCCAGCAGTCGGGGGACACGGACTAGCACAGATACGCAGTATTTT. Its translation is CASSRGTRTSTDTQYF.

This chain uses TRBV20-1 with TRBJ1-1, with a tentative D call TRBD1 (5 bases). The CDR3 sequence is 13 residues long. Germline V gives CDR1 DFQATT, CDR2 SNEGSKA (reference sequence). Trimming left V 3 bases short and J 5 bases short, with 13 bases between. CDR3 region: CSASEGRWTEAFF. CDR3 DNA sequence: TGCAGTGCTAGCGAGGGGAGATGGACTGAAGCTTTCTTT.

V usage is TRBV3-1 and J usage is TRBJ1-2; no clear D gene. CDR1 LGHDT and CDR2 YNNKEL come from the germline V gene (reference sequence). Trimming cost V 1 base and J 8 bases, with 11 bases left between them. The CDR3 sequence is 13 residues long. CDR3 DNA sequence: TGTGCCAGCAGCCAAGTAATGGAGCGAGGCTACACCTTC. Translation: CASSQVMERGYTF.

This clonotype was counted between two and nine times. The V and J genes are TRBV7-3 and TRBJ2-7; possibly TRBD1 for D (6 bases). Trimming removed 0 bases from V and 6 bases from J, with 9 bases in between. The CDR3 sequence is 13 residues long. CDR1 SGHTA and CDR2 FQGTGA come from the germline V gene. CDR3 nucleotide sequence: TGTGCCAGCAGCTTAACCGGACAGACCGAGCAGTACTTC. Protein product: CASSLTGQTEQYF.

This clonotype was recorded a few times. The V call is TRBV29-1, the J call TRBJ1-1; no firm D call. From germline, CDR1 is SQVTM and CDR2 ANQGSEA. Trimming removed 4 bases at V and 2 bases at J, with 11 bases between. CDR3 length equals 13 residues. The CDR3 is CSVAGKRNTEAFF. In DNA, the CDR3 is TGCAGCGTTGCGGGCAAGAGAAACACTGAAGCTTTCTTT.

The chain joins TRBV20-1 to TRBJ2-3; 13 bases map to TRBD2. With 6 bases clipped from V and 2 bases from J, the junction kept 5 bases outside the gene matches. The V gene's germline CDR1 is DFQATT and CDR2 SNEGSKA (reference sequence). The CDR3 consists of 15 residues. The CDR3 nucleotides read TGCAGTGCGAAACTAGCGGGAGGGTCCACAGATACGCAGTATTTT. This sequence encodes CSAKLAGGSTDTQYF.

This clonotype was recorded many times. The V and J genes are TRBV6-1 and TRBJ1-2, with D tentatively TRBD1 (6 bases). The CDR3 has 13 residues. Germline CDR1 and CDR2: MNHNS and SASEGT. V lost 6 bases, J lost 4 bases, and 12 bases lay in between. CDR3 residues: CASRQTGSYGYTF. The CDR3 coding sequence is TGTGCCAGCAGACAAACAGGGTCCTATGGCTACACCTTC.

The CDR3 protein is CAVGPRLNEKLFF. The CDR3, as DNA: TGTGCCGTGGGACCGAGGCTTAATGAAAAACTGTTTTTT. The chain recombines TRBV10-3 with TRBJ1-4; tentative D call: TRBD1 (5 bases). The CDR3 has 13 amino acids. With 11 bases removed from V and 4 bases from J, the gap between germline ends came to 14 bases. Germline assignment: CDR1 ENHRY and CDR2 SYGVKD.

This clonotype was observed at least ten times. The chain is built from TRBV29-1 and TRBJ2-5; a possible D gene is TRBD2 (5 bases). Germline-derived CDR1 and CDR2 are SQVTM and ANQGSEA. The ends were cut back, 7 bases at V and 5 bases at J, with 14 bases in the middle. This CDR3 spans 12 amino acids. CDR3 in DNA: TGCAGCGCTACAACTGGCGGGGAGACCCAGTACTTC. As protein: CSATTGGETQYF. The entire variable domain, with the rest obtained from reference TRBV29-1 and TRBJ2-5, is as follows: SAVISQKPSRDICQRGTSLTIQCQVDSQVTMMFWYRQQPGQSLTLIATANQGSEATYESGFVIDKFPISRPNLTFSTLTVSNMSPEDSSIYLCSATTGGETQYFGPGTRLLVL.

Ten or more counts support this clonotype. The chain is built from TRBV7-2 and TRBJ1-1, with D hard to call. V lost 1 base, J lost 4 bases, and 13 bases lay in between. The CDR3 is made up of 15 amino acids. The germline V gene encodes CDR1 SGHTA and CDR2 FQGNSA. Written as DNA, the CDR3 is TGTGCCAGCAGCTTAGGGAGGGCGTCGAGCACTGAAGCTTTCTTT. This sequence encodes CASSLGRASSTEAFF. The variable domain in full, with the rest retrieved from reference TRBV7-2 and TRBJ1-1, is GAGVSQSPSNKVTEKGKDVELRCDPISGHTALYWYRQSLGQGLEFLIYFQGNSAPDKSGLPSDRFSAERTGGSVSTLTIQRTQQEDSAVYLCASSLGRASSTEAFFGQGTRLTVV.

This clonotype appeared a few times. In DNA form, the CDR3 reads TGTGCCAGCAGTTTGGGATCCCTCAATGAGCAGTTCTTC. Translating it yields CASSLGSLNEQFF. The chain is built from TRBV6-5 and TRBJ2-1; D is unresolved. CDR3 length: 13 residues. Between the trimmed V and J ends, which lost 4 bases and 6 bases, there was a span of 10 bases. Germline-derived CDR1 and CDR2 are MNHEY and SVGAGI.

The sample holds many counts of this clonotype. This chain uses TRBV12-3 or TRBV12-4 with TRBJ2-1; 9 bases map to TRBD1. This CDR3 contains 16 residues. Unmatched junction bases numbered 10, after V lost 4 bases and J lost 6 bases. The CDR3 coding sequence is TGTGCCAGCAGTTCTTCCGGGACAGGGAGAGGCAATGAGCAGTTCTTC. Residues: CASSSSGTGRGNEQFF.

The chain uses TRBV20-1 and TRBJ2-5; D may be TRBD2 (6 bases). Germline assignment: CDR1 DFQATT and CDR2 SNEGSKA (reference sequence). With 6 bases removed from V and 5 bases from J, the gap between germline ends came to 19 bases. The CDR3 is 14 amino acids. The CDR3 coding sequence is TGCAGTGCCATTGCAGATCCTGGGGGGGAGACCCAGTACTTC. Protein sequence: CSAIADPGGETQYF.